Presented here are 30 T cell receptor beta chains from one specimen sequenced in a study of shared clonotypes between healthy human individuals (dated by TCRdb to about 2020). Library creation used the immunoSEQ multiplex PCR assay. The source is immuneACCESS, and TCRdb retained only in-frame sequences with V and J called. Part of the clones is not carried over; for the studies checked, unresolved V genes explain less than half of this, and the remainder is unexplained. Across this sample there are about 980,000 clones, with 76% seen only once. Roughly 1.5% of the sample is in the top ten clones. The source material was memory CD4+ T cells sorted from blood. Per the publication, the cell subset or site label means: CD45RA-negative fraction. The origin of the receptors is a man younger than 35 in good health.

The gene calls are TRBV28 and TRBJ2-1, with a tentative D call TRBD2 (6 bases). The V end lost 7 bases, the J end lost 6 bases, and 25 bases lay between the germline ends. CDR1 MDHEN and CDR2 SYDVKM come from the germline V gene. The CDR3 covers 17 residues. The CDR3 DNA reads TGTGCCAGCACCGTCCGCCGGGACTCAAAAGTCGGCAATGAGCAGTTCTTC. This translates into CASTVRRDSKVGNEQFF.

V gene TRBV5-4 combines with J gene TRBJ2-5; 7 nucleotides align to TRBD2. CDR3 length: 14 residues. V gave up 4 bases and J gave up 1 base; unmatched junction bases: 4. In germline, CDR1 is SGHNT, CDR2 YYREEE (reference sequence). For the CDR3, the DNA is TGTGCCAGCAGCCCCGGGGGGACCCAAGAGACCCAGTACTTC. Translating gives CASSPGGTQETQYF.

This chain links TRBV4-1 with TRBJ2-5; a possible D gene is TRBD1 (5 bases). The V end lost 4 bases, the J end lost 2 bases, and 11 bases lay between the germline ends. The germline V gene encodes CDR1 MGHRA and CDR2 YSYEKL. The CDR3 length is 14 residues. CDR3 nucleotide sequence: TGCGCCAGCAGCCCCCCAGGGTTGCAAGAGACCCAGTACTTC. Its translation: CASSPPGLQETQYF.

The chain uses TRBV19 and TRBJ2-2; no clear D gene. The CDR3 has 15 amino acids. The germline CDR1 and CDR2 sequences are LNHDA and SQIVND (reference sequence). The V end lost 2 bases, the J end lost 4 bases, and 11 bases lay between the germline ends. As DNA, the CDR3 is TGTGCCAGTAGTATATCTCAAGCAGTCACCGGGGAGCTGTTTTTT. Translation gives CASSISQAVTGELFF.

The chain's CDR3 is CASSFGDRSTDTQYF. In DNA, the CDR3 is TGTGCCAGCAGCTTCGGGGACCGCTCCACAGATACGCAGTATTTT. The chain couples TRBV7-9 to TRBJ2-3; D possibly uses TRBD1 or TRBD2 (5 bases each). V lost 3 bases, J lost 2 bases, and 12 bases lay in between. This CDR3 has 15 amino acids. Germline V gene lookup returns CDR1 SEHNR and CDR2 FQNEAQ (reference sequence).

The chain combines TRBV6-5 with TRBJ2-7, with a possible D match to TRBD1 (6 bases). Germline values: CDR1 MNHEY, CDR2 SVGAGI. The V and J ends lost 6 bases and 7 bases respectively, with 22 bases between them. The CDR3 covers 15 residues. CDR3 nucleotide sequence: TGTGCCAGCAGGTACACACGGGACACCTTGGGGGAGCAGTACTTC. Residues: CASRYTRDTLGEQYF.

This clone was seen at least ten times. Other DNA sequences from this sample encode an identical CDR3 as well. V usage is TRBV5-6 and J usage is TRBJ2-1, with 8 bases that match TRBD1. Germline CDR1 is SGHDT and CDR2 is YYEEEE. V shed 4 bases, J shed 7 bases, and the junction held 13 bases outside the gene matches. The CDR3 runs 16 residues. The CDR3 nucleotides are TGTGCCAGCAGCGTAGGATGGACAGGGAATCTAAATGAGCAGTTCTTC. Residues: CASSVGWTGNLNEQFF.

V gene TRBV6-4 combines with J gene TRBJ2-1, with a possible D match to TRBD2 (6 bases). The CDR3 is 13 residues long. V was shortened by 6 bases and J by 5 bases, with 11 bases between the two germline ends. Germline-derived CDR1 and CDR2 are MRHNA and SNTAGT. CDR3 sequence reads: CASSRDWNNEQFF. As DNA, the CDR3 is TGTGCCAGCAGCAGGGACTGGAACAATGAGCAGTTCTTC.

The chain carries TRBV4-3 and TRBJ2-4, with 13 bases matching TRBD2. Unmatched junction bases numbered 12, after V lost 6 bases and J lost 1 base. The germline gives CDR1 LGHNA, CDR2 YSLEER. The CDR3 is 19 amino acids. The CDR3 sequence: CASRPRTSGRRGAKNIQYF. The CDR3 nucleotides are TGCGCCAGCAGACCCCGGACTAGCGGGAGAAGGGGGGCCAAAAACATTCAGTACTTC.

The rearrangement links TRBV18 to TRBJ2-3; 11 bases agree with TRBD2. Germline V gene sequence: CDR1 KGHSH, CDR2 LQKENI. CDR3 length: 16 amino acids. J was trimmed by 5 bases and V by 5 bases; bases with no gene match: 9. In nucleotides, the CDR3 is TGTGCCAGCTCAGCGTCCCTAGCGGGAGGTAGAGATACGCAGTATTTT. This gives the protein CASSASLAGGRDTQYF.

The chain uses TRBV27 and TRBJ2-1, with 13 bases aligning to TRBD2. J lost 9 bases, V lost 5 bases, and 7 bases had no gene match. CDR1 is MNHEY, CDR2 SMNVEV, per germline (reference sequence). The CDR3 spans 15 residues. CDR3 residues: CASSAGLAGVSEQFF. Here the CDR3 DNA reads TGTGCCAGCAGTGCAGGACTAGCGGGAGTAAGTGAGCAGTTCTTC.

The CDR3 spells CASSLRTRGSGANVLTF. CDR3 nucleotides: TGTGCCAGCAGCTTAAGGACTAGGGGTTCTGGGGCCAACGTCCTGACTTTC. V gene TRBV7-6 combines with J gene TRBJ2-6; 7 bases are shared with TRBD2. Germline V gives CDR1 SGHVS, CDR2 FNYEAQ. This CDR3 comprises 17 residues. The trim removed 2 bases at V and 1 base at J, leaving 5 bases unmatched.

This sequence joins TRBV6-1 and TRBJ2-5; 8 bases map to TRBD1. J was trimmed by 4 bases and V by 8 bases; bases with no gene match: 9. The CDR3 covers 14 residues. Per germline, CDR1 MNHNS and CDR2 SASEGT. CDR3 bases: TGTGCCAGCTCTCTCGGACAGGGCCGAGAGACCCAGTACTTC. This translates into CASSLGQGRETQYF.

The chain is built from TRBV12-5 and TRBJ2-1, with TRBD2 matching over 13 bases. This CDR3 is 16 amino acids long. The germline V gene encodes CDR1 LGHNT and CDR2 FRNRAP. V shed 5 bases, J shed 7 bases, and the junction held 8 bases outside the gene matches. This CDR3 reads CASGGWTSGSDNEQFF. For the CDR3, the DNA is TGTGCTAGTGGTGGGTGGACTAGCGGGAGTGATAATGAGCAGTTCTTC. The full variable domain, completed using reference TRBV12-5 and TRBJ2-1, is DARVTQTPRHKVTEMGQEVTMRCQPILGHNTVFWYRQTMMQGLELLAYFRNRAPLDDSGMPKDRFSAEMPDATLATLKIQPSEPRDSAVYFCASGGWTSGSDNEQFFGPGTRLTVL.

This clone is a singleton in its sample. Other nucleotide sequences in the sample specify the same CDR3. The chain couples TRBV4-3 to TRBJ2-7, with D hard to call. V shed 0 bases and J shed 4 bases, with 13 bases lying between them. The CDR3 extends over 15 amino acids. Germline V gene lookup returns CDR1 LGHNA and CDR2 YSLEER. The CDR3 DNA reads TGCGCCAGCAGCCAAGATCGGGCGGCGGTATACGAGCAGTACTTC. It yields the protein CASSQDRAAVYEQYF.

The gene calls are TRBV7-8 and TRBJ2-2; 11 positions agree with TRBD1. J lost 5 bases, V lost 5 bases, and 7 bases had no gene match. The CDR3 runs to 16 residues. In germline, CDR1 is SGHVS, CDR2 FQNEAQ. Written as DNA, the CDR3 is TGTGCCAGCAGCCTTGGACAGGGGGCGAGAACCGGGGAGCTGTTTTTT. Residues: CASSLGQGARTGELFF.

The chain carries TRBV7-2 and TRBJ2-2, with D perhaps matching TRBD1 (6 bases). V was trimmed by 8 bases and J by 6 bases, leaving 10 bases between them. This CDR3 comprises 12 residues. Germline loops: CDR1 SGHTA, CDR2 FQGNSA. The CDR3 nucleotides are TGTGCCAGCTCCCCAGGGGCCGGGGAGCTGTTTTTT. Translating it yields CASSPGAGELFF.

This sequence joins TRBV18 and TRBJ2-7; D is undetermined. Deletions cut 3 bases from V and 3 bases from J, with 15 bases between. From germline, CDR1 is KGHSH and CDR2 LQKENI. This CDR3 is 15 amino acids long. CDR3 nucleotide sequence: TGTGCCAGCTCACCCACCGGAGAGTTAAACTACGAGCAGTACTTC. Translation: CASSPTGELNYEQYF. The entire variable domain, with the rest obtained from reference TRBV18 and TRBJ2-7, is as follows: NAGVMQNPRHLVRRRGQEARLRCSPMKGHSHVYWYRQLPEEGLKFMVYLQKENIIDESGMPKERFSAEFPKEGPSILRIQQVVRGDSAAYFCASSPTGELNYEQYFGPGTRLTVT.

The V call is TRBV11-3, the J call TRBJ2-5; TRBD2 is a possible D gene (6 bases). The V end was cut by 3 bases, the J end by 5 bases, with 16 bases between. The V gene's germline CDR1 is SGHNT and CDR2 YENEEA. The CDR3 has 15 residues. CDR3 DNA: TGTGCCAGCAGCTTCAGTGGAGGGACGGGGGAGACCCAGTACTTC. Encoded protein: CASSFSGGTGETQYF.

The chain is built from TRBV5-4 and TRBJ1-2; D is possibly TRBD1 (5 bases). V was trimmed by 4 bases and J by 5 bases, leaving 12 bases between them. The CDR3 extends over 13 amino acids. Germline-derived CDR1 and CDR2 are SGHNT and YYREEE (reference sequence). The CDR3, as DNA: TGTGCCAGCAGCCCCGGGGACGGATATGGCTACACCTTC. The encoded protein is CASSPGDGYGYTF.

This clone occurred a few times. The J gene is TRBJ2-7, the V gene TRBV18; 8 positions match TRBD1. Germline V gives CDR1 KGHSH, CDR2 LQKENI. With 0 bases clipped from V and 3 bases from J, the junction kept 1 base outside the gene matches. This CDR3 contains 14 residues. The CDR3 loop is CASSPPTGVYEQYF. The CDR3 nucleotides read TGTGCCAGCTCACCACCGACAGGGGTCTACGAGCAGTACTTC.

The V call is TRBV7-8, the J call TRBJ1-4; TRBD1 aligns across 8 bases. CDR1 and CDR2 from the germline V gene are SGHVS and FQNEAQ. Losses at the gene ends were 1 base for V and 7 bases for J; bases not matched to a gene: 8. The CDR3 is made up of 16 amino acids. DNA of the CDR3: TGTGCCAGCAGCTTAGTTGCGGGCAGGGGGCCTGAAAAACTGTTTTTT. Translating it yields CASSLVAGRGPEKLFF.

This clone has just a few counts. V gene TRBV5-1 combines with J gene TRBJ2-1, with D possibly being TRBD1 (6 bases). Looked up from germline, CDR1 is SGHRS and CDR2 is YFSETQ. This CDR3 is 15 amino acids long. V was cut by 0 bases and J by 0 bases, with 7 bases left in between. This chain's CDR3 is CASSLGQDSYNEQFF. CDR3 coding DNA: TGCGCCAGCAGCTTGGGACAGGACTCCTACAATGAGCAGTTCTTC.

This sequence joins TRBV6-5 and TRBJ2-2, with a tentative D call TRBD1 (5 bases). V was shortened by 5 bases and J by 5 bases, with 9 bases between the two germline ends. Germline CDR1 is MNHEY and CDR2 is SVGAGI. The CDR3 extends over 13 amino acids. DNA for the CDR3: TGTGCCAGCAGTATTCAGGGAACCGGGGAGCTGTTTTTT. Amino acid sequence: CASSIQGTGELFF.

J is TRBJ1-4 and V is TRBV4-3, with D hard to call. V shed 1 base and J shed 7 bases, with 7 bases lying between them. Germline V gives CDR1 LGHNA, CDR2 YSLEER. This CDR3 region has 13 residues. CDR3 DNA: TGCGCCAGCAGCCAAGGGGAGAGTGAAAAACTGTTTTTT. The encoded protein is CASSQGESEKLFF.

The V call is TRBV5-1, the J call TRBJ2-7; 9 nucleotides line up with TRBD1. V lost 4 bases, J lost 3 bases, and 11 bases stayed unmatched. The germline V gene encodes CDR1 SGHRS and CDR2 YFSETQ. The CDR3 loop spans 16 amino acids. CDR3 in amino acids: CASSPLPGTGNYEQYF. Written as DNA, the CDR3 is TGCGCCAGCAGCCCTTTACCCGGGACAGGGAACTACGAGCAGTACTTC.

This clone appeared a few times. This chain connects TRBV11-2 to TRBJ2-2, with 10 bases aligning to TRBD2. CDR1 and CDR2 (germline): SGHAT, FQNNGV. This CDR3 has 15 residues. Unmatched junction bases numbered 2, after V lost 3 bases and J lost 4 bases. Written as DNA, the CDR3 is TGTGCCAGCAGCTTGGGACTAGCGACCACCGGGGAGCTGTTTTTT. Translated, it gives CASSLGLATTGELFF. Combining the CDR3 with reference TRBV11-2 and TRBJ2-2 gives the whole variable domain EAGVAQSPRYKIIEKRQSVAFWCNPISGHATLYWYQQILGQGPKLLIQFQNNGVVDDSQLPKDRFSAERLKGVDSTLKIQPAKLEDSAVYLCASSLGLATTGELFFGEGSRLTVL.

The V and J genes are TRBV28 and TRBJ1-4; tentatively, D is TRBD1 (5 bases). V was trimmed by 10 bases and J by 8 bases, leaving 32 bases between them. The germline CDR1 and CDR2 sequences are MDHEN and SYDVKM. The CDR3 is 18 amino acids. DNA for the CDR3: TGTGCCACAAGAAACGTTGCGGGGGTTTACCAAGAAGCGGAAAAACTGTTTTTT. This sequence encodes CATRNVAGVYQEAEKLFF.

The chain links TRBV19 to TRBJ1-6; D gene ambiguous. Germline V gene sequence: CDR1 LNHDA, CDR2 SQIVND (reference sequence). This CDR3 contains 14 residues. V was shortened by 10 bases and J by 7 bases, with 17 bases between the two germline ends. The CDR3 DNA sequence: TGTGCCACCCGGTTAGACGTCCTCAATTCACCCCTCCACTTT. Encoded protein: CATRLDVLNSPLHF. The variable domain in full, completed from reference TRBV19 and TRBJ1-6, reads DGGITQSPKYLFRKEGQNVTLSCEQNLNHDAMYWYRQDPGQGLRLIYYSQIVNDFQKGDIAEGYSVSREKKESFPLTVTSAQKNPTAFYLCATRLDVLNSPLHFGNGTRLTVT.

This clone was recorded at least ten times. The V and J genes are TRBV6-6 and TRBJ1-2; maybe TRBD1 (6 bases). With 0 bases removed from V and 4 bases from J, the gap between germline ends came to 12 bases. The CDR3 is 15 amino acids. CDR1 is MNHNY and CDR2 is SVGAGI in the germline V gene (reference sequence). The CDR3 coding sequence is TGTGCCAGCAGTTACTCGGGGGCTGGGGGCTATGGCTACACCTTC. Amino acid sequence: CASSYSGAGGYGYTF.